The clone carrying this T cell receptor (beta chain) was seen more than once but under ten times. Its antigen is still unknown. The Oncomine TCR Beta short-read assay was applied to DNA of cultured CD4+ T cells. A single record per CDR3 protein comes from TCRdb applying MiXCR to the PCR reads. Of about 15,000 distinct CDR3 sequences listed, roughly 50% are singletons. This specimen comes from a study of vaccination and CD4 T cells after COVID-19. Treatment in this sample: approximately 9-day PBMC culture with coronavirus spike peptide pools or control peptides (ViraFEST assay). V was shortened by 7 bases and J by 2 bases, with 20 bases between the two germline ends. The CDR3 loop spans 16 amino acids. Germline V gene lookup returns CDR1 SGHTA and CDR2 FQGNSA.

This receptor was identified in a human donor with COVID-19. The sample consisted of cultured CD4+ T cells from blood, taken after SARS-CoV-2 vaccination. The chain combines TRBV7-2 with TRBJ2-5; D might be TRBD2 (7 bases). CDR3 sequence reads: CASTRGRGGQQETQYF. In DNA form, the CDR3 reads TGTGCCAGCACTCGGGGGAGGGGGGGCCAACAAGAGACCCAGTACTTC.